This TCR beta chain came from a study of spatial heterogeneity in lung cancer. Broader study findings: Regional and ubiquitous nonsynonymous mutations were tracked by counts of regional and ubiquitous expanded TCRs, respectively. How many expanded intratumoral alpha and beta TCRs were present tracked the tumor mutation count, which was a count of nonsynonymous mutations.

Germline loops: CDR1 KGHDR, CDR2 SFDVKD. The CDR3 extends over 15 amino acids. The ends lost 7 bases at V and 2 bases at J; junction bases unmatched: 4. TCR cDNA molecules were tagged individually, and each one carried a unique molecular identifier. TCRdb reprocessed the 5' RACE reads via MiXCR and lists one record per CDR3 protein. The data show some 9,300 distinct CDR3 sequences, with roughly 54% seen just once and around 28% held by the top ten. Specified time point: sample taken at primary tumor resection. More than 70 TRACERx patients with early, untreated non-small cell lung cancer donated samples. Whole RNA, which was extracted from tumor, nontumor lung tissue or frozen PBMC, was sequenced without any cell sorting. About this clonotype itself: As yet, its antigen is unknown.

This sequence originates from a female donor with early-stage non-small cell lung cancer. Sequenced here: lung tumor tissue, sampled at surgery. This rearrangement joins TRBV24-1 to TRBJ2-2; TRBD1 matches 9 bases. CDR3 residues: CATRGQGGNTGELFF. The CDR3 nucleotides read TGTGCCACCAGGGGACAGGGAGGAAACACCGGGGAGCTGTTTTTT.